The 14 T cell receptor beta chains listed next were all sequenced from one sample in a study. TCRdb re-called the RT-PCR reads through MiXCR, storing one row per CDR3 protein. In the table there are about 680,000 distinct CDR3 sequences, approximately 15% of which are singletons. The sample taken for sequencing was memory CD4+ T cells from blood. Receptor source: a female donor in good health, serving as a healthy control.

This clonotype has a count of ten or more. The chain is built from TRBV10-3 and TRBJ2-7; 12 positions agree with TRBD1. The length of the CDR3 is 13 residues. CDR1 is ENHRY, CDR2 SYGVKD, per germline. The trim removed 6 bases at V and 5 bases at J, leaving 2 bases unmatched. CDR3: CAIRGTGGNEQYF. CDR3 DNA: TGTGCCATCAGGGGGACAGGGGGCAACGAGCAGTACTTC.

This clonotype was counted only a few times. A much larger clone lies a single base off, so this may be a read error. V gene TRBV5-1 combines with J gene TRBJ1-2; D possibly corresponds to TRBD1 (5 bases). Trimming removed 0 bases at V and 6 bases at J, with 12 bases between. This CDR3 region has 14 residues. CDR1 is SGHRS and CDR2 is YFSETQ in the germline V gene. CDR3 amino acids: CASSLEGALHGYTF. CDR3 sequence (DNA): TGCGCCAGCAGCTTGGAAGGGGCCCTCCATGGCTACACCTTC.

The CDR3, as DNA: TGTGCCAGCAGTCGACTAGCGGGAGGGCAAAATGAGCAGTTCTTC. Amino acid sequence: CASSRLAGGQNEQFF. This sequence joins TRBV12-3 or TRBV12-4 and TRBJ2-1, with 14 positions matching TRBD2. This CDR3 has 15 residues. The V and J ends lost 5 bases and 7 bases, in that order; junction bases with no gene match: 4.

The table lists this clonotype with a few counts. This chain links TRBV7-2 with TRBJ2-1; 9 bases are a match to TRBD2. The CDR3 contains 13 residues. V shed 6 bases and J 9 bases; nucleotides not matched to a gene: 6. The germline V gene encodes CDR1 SGHTA and CDR2 FQGNSA. The CDR3 DNA sequence: TGTGCCAGCAGTTCCGGGACTAGCATTGAGCAGTTCTTC. Amino acid sequence: CASSSGTSIEQFF.

This clonotype has ten or more counts. The chain joins TRBV6-5 to TRBJ1-1; D is unclear. V was pared by 6 bases and J by 1 base, with 15 bases between. Germline-derived CDR1 and CDR2 are MNHEY and SVGAGI. The CDR3 extends over 15 amino acids. The CDR3 DNA follows: TGTGCCAGCAGGTTGACGGGTCCCGGGAACACTGAAGCTTTCTTT. Its translation is CASRLTGPGNTEAFF.

Notes on this clonotype: Given a much more abundant clone one base away, this may be a read error. This sequence joins TRBV6-6 and TRBJ1-5; possibly TRBD1 for D (6 bases). Germline lookup yields CDR1 MNHNY and CDR2 SVGAGI (reference sequence). V shed 7 bases and J shed 1 base, with 17 bases lying between them. This CDR3 comprises 16 residues. This CDR3 reads CASIALGGDSNQPQHF. CDR3 coding DNA: TGTGCCAGCATCGCCTTAGGGGGGGACAGCAATCAGCCCCAGCATTTT.

This clonotype was observed a handful of times. V gene TRBV19 combines with J gene TRBJ2-1; D gene ambiguous. The CDR3 sequence is 16 residues long. Germline CDR1 and CDR2: LNHDA and SQIVND (reference sequence). V was cut by 2 bases and J by 0 bases, with 11 bases left in between. The CDR3, as DNA: TGTGCCAGTAGTATAAGCCCTGCGAGCTCCTACAATGAGCAGTTCTTC. Translating gives CASSISPASSYNEQFF.

This clonotype was observed a handful of times. The rearrangement joins TRBV20-1 to TRBJ1-1, with D unclear. V was trimmed by 2 bases and J by 6 bases, leaving 13 bases between them. CDR1 is DFQATT and CDR2 is SNEGSKA in the germline V gene (reference sequence). The CDR3 length is 13 residues. The CDR3 coding sequence is TGCAGTGCTAGATTCGGGCCCAGCGCTGAAGCTTTCTTT. Translating gives CSARFGPSAEAFF.

This clonotype was seen repeatedly, ten times or more. CDR3 in DNA: TGTGCCAGCAGCTCAACCGGGACAGACATCACAGATACGCAGTATTTT. This sequence encodes CASSSTGTDITDTQYF. The chain joins TRBV7-3 to TRBJ2-3, with 7 bases identical to TRBD1. Trimming took 4 bases from V and 2 from J; bases not matched to a gene: 9. The CDR3 consists of 16 residues. The germline gives CDR1 SGHTA, CDR2 FQGTGA.

The V call is TRBV5-1, the J call TRBJ1-3, with 7 bases identical to TRBD1. The V segment lost 4 bases and the J segment 0 bases; nucleotides outside the gene matches: 7. Germline assignment: CDR1 SGHRS and CDR2 YFSETQ. CDR3 length equals 16 residues. The CDR3 sequence: CASSPGTDHSGNTIYF. Here the CDR3 DNA reads TGCGCCAGCAGCCCAGGGACAGACCACTCTGGAAACACCATATATTTT.

This clonotype was recorded a few times. The chain links TRBV19 to TRBJ1-3, with D possibly being TRBD1 (6 bases). The germline V gene has CDR1 LNHDA and CDR2 SQIVND (reference sequence). Trimming removed 9 bases at V and 1 base at J, with 13 bases between. CDR3 length: 14 amino acids. As DNA, the CDR3 is TGTGCCAGCCAGAAACAGGGTTCTGGAAACACCATATATTTT. Its translation is CASQKQGSGNTIYF. Drawing the rest from reference TRBV19 and TRBJ1-3, the complete variable domain is DGGITQSPKYLFRKEGQNVTLSCEQNLNHDAMYWYRQDPGQGLRLIYYSQIVNDFQKGDIAEGYSVSREKKESFPLTVTSAQKNPTAFYLCASQKQGSGNTIYFGEGSWLTVV.

The chain has TRBV12-3 or TRBV12-4 and TRBJ1-1, with 9 bases that match TRBD1. V shed 0 bases, J shed 3 bases, and the junction held 2 bases outside the gene matches. The CDR3 spans 15 residues. The CDR3 region has the DNA TGTGCCAGCAGTTTAGCCGACAGGGGGGACACTGAAGCTTTCTTT. It translates to CASSLADRGDTEAFF.

The J gene is TRBJ2-2, the V gene TRBV18; the D gene is possibly TRBD2 (5 bases). Germline V gene lookup returns CDR1 KGHSH and CDR2 LQKENI. The CDR3 runs to 15 residues. V was clipped by 1 base and J by 2 bases, with 8 bases between them. CDR3 loop: CASSPQSGNTGELFF. Written as DNA, the CDR3 is TGTGCCAGCTCACCACAAAGCGGAAACACCGGGGAGCTGTTTTTT. Full variable domain (rest looked up from reference TRBV18 and TRBJ2-2): NAGVMQNPRHLVRRRGQEARLRCSPMKGHSHVYWYRQLPEEGLKFMVYLQKENIIDESGMPKERFSAEFPKEGPSILRIQQVVRGDSAAYFCASSPQSGNTGELFFGEGSRLTVL.

The chain combines TRBV28 with TRBJ1-4, with 12 bases lining up with TRBD1. The germline CDR1 and CDR2 sequences are MDHEN and SYDVKM. V was pared by 6 bases and J by 7 bases, with 6 bases of the junction left unmatched. There are 15 residues in the CDR3. This CDR3 reads CASRGQGALLEKLFF. The CDR3 nucleotides read TGTGCCAGCAGGGGACAGGGGGCCCTCCTTGAAAAACTGTTTTTT.